These 13 T cell receptor beta chains share one sample of origin, sequenced in a study of T-cell reconstitution after alpha-beta-depleted transplantation in children. Molecular barcoding with unique molecular identifiers was used for the TCRbeta library. MiXCR was run by TCRdb on the PCR reads, yielding one entry per CDR3 protein. The sample has hundreds of thousands of distinct CDR3 sequences, around 13% seen once; the top ten hold 0.79%. Sequenced here: PBMCs, sampled before TCRalphabeta/CD19-depleted stem cell transplant. The source of these receptors is a girl aged 2 to 10 with congenital amegakaryocytic thrombocytopenia, due to receive a stem cell transplant.

The V call is TRBV5-1, the J call TRBJ1-5, with D uncertain. V was shortened by 1 base and J by 3 bases, with 11 bases between the two germline ends. This CDR3 comprises 15 residues. Germline CDR1 is SGHRS and CDR2 is YFSETQ. CDR3 sequence (DNA): TGCGCCAGCAGCTTGACCCCGGCCCCCAATCAGCCCCAGCATTTT. As protein: CASSLTPAPNQPQHF.

This clonotype was seen more than once but under ten times. At one end, the junction sequence differs from germline, possibly due to a read error. J is TRBJ2-7 and V is TRBV10-3; 8 bases line up with TRBD2. CDR1 and CDR2 (germline): ENHRY, SYGVKD. This CDR3 region has 13 residues. The DNA for the CDR3 is TGTGCCATCAGCGGGCTAGCGGGTTACGGGCAGTACTTC. Translated, it gives CAISGLAGYGQYF.

A few counts support this clonotype. The rearrangement links TRBV7-9 to TRBJ2-1; 7 bases align to TRBD2. Germline loops: CDR1 SEHNR, CDR2 FQNEAQ (reference sequence). This CDR3 region has 14 residues. V dropped 8 bases and J dropped 4; count of bases not matched to a gene: 8. The CDR3 DNA is TGTGCCAGCCTCGGGGGTAGCGGGTACAATGAGCAGTTCTTC. It is translated as CASLGGSGYNEQFF. Based on the CDR3 plus reference TRBV7-9 and TRBJ2-1, the full variable domain is DTGVSQNPRHKITKRGQNVTFRCDPISEHNRLYWYRQTLGQGPEFLTYFQNEAQLEKSRLLSDRFSAERPKGSFSTLEIQRTEQGDSAMYLCASLGGSGYNEQFFGPGTRLTVL.

V is TRBV7-7 and J is TRBJ2-7, with 8 nucleotides matching TRBD2. CDR1 SSHAT and CDR2 FNYEAQ come from the germline V gene (reference sequence). CDR3 length equals 15 residues. V lost 4 bases to trimming and J lost 4 bases; unmatched junction nucleotides: 9. CDR3 loop: CASSSGPGGTYEQYF. In nucleotides, the CDR3 is TGTGCCAGCAGCTCAGGCCCGGGAGGGACATACGAGCAGTACTTC.

The V call is TRBV3-1, the J call TRBJ2-7; the D is unclear. V dropped 3 bases and J dropped 0 bases, with 9 bases sitting between them. Germline V gene lookup returns CDR1 LGHDT and CDR2 YNNKEL (reference sequence). The CDR3 has 14 residues. The CDR3 sequence is CASSHGSPSYEQYF. The CDR3 DNA reads TGTGCCAGCAGCCATGGCAGTCCCTCCTACGAGCAGTACTTC.

To note about this clonotype: One junction end does not reproduce the germline sequence, and a read error may be involved. V gene TRBV6-5 combines with J gene TRBJ1-5; D unresolved. CDR3 size: 15 residues. CDR1 and CDR2 (germline): MNHEY, SVGAGI. The CDR3 DNA sequence: TGTGCCAGCAGTTACTCGAGCAGCCTTAATCAGCCCCAGCCTTTT. It yields the protein CASSYSSSLNQPQPF.

This clonotype has just a few counts. The CDR3 is CASSLRAGAGGYTF. In nucleotides, the CDR3 is TGTGCCAGCAGTTTGAGGGCAGGGGCAGGTGGCTACACCTTC. V gene TRBV28 combines with J gene TRBJ1-2, with D tentatively TRBD1 (6 bases). V was cut by 3 bases and J by 7 bases, with 15 bases left in between. This CDR3 has 14 residues. CDR1 and CDR2 (germline): MDHEN, SYDVKM.

In its sample, this clonotype was seen many times. This rearrangement joins TRBV6-1 to TRBJ1-1; D gene ambiguous. CDR1 MNHNS and CDR2 SASEGT come from the germline V gene. The V and J ends lost 7 bases and 2 bases respectively, with 14 bases between them. The CDR3 has 14 amino acids. This CDR3 reads CASTLSAGNTEAFF. CDR3 DNA: TGTGCCAGCACCCTCTCTGCCGGTAACACTGAAGCTTTCTTT.

This clonotype occurred many times. The gene calls are TRBV20-1 and TRBJ2-3; D gene uncertain. CDR1 and CDR2 from the germline V gene are DFQATT and SNEGSKA (reference sequence). This CDR3 comprises 13 residues. Trimming cost V 4 bases and J 6 bases, with 14 bases left between them. The DNA for the CDR3 is TGCAGTGCTAATGCTTGGGCCGCGGATACGCAGTATTTT. Translated, it gives CSANAWAADTQYF.

This clonotype was counted a few times. The chain combines TRBV5-1 with TRBJ2-7; 10 positions agree with TRBD1. CDR1 is SGHRS and CDR2 is YFSETQ in the germline V gene. This CDR3 has 14 residues. The junction had 2 bases not matched to a gene; V was cut back by 3 bases and J by 2 bases. The CDR3 DNA is TGCGCCAGCAGCTCGGACAGGGGGGCCTACGAGCAGTACTTC. Translated, it gives CASSSDRGAYEQYF.

The chain is built from TRBV10-3 and TRBJ2-7; weak D call: TRBD2 (6 bases). The CDR3 contains 16 residues. Germline assignment: CDR1 ENHRY and CDR2 SYGVKD. The V gene lost 0 bases and the J gene lost 2 bases, with 14 bases spanning the gap. The CDR3 DNA reads as TGTGCCATCAGTGAGTCGAGCGGAGGGGCTCCCTACGAGCAGTACTTC. It translates to CAISESSGGAPYEQYF.

Many counts were recorded for this clonotype. The chain carries TRBV7-6 and TRBJ1-1; 7 nucleotides match TRBD1. From germline, CDR1 is SGHVS and CDR2 FNYEAQ. CDR3 length: 14 residues. V lost 5 bases, J lost 4 bases, and 7 bases stayed unmatched. The CDR3 sequence is CASSRISGGTEAFF. CDR3 DNA sequence: TGTGCCAGCAGCCGCATTTCAGGGGGCACTGAAGCTTTCTTT.

This clonotype turned up a few times. This chain links TRBV24-1 with TRBJ2-2; 7 positions match TRBD2. This CDR3 region has 14 residues. Looked up from germline, CDR1 is KGHDR and CDR2 is SFDVKD. V was pared by 4 bases and J by 6 bases, with 4 bases of the junction left unmatched. CDR3 coding DNA: TGTGCCACCAGTGAGAGGGGACTACCCGGGGAGCTGTTTTTT. As protein: CATSERGLPGELFF.